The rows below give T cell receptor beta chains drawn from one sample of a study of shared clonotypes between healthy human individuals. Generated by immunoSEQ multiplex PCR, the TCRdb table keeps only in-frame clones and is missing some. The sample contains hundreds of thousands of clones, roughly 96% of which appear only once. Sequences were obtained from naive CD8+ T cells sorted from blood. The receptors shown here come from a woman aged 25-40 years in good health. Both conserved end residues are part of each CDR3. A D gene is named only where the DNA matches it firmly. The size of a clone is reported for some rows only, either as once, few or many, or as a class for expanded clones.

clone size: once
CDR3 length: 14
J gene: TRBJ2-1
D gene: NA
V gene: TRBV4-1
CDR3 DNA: TGCGCCAGCAGCCAAGTTATTGAGTACAATGAGCAGTTCTTC
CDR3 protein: CASSQVIEYNEQFF

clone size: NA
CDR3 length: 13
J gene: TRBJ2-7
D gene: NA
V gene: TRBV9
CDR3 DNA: TGTGCCAGCAGCGGAAGCCTAGCAAGCGAGCAGTACTTC
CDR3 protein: CASSGSLASEQYF

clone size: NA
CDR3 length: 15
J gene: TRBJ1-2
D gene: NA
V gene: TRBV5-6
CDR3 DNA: TGTGCCAGCAGCTTGGGGGTACAGGGCAACTATGGCTACACCTTC
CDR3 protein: CASSLGVQGNYGYTF

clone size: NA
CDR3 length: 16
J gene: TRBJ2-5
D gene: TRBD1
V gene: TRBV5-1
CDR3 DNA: TGCGCCAGCAGCTTGGTAGGCGACAGGGGAGATGGGACCCAGTACTTC
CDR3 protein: CASSLVGDRGDGTQYF

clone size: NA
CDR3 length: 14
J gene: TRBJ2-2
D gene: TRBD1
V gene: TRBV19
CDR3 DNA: TGTGCCAGTACCTATGGACAGGGTGGCGGGGAGCTGTTTTTT
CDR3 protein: CASTYGQGGGELFF

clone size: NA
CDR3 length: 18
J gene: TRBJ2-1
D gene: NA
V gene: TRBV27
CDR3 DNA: TGTGCCAGCAGTTTACGCAGGCGCCCCTTGAGCTCCTACAATGAGCAGTTCTTC
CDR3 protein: CASSLRRRPLSSYNEQFF

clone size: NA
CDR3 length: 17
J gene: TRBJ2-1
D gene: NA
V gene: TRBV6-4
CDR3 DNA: TGTGCCAGCAGTGACAATCTCAATGGGGATCCTGACAATGAGCAGTTCTTC
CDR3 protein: CASSDNLNGDPDNEQFF

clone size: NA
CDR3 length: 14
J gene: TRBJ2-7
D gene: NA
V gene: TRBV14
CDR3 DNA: TGTGCCAGCAGTCTGGGGAGTGGGTCCTACGAGCAGTACTTC
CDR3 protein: CASSLGSGSYEQYF

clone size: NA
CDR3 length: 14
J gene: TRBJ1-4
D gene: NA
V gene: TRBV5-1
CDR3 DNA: TGCGCCAGCAGCTCCGGGACTGGTAATGAAAAACTGTTTTTT
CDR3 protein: CASSSGTGNEKLFF

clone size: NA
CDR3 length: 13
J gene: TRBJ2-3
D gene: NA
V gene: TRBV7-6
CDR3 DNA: TGTGCCAGCAGCCCTGATCGCACAGATACGCAGTATTTT
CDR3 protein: CASSPDRTDTQYF

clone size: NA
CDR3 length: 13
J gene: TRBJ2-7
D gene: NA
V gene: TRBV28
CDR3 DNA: TGTGCCAGCAGTCCAACAAGCTCCTACGAGCAGTACTTC
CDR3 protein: CASSPTSSYEQYF

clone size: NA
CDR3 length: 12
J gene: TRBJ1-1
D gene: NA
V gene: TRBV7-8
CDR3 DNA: TGTGCCAGCAGCTTAGGGGCTGTTGAAGCTTTCTTT
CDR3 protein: CASSLGAVEAFF

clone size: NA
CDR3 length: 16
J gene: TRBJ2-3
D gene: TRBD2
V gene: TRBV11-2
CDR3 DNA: TGTGCCAGCAGCCCCAGGACTAGCGTAAGCACAGATACGCAGTATTTT
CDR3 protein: CASSPRTSVSTDTQYF

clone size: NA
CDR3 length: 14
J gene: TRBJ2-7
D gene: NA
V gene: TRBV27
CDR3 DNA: TGTGCCACCAAGGGGGAGGTAGGCTCCTACGAGCAGTACTTC
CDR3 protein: CATKGEVGSYEQYF

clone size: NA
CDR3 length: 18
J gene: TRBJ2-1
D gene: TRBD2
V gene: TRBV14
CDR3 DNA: TGTGCCAGCAGCCAAGAAAACCTAGCGGGAGTCCCCTACAATGAGCAGTTCTTC
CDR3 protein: CASSQENLAGVPYNEQFF

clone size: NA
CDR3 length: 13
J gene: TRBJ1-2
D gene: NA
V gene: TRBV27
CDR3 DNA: TGTGCCAGCAGTTACACCGCGAACTCGGGCTACACCTTC
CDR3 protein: CASSYTANSGYTF

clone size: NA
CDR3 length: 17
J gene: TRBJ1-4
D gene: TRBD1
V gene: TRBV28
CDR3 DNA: TGTGCCAGCAACTCATACGGACAGGGCTTCACTAATGAAAAACTGTTTTTT
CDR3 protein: CASNSYGQGFTNEKLFF

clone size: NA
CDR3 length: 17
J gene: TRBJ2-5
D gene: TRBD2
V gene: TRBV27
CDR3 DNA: TGTGCCAGCAGTACCAGGAGTCTAGCGGGAGTCTGGGAGACCCAGTACTTC
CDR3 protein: CASSTRSLAGVWETQYF

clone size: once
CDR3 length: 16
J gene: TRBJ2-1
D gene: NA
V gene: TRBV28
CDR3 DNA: TGTGCCAGCAGTAACCAAGTGTGGTCTGGCCACAATGAGCAGTTCTTC
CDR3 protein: CASSNQVWSGHNEQFF

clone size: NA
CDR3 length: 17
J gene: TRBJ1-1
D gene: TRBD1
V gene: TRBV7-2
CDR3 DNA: TGTGCCAGCAGCCCGGACAGGGGGAGAAAGGTTTACACTGAAGCTTTCTTT
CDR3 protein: CASSPDRGRKVYTEAFF

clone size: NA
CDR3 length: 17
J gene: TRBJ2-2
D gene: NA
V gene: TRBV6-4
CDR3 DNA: TGTGCCAGCAGCCCGGAGGACCTTATATGGGACACCGGGGAGCTGTTTTTT
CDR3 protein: CASSPEDLIWDTGELFF